The rows below give T cell receptor beta chains drawn from one sample of a study of CD8+CD57+ T cells in acquired aplastic anemia. TCRdb itself ran the reads through MiXCR, one entry per CDR3 protein. The sample carries 250,000 to 300,000 distinct CDR3 sequences, about 56% recorded once. Sequencing used sorted CD4+, CD8+, or CD8+CD57+ T cells (not recorded which) from PBMCs. These receptors all come from a human donor with severe aplastic anemia or a healthy control (not recorded which). Both conserved end residues are part of each CDR3. The D gene is left open where the match is weak. A clone size is listed for some rows: how often the clone was seen (once, few, many), or a class if it is expanded.

d_gene: NA; abundance: NA; j_gene: TRBJ1-4; v_gene: TRBV7-9; CDR3nt: TGTGCCAGCAGCTTACCCGGGGCGGTGGGTGAAAAACTGTTTTTT; CDR3aa: CASSLPGAVGEKLFF
d_gene: NA; abundance: NA; j_gene: TRBJ1-3; v_gene: TRBV20-1; CDR3nt: TGCAGTGCTAGAAGCCCTGTCTCTGGAAACACCATATATTTT; CDR3aa: CSARSPVSGNTIYF
d_gene: TRBD2; abundance: NA; j_gene: TRBJ2-3; v_gene: TRBV20-1; CDR3nt: TGCAGTGCTGGGACTAGCGCGCGCACAGATACGCAGTATTTT; CDR3aa: CSAGTSARTDTQYF
d_gene: NA; abundance: NA; j_gene: TRBJ1-1; v_gene: TRBV20-1; CDR3nt: TGCAGTGCTAGAGGTGGGGGCAGGGGGAACACTGAAGCTTTCTTT; CDR3aa: CSARGGGRGNTEAFF
d_gene: NA; abundance: NA; j_gene: TRBJ1-2; v_gene: TRBV7-3; CDR3nt: TGTGCCAGCAGCTTACAAGAGACCCAGTACTATGGCTACACCTTC; CDR3aa: CASSLQETQYYGYTF
d_gene: NA; abundance: many; j_gene: TRBJ2-5; v_gene: TRBV7-2; CDR3nt: TGTGCCAGCAGCTTAGTTACAGAGACCCAGTACTTC; CDR3aa: CASSLVTETQYF
d_gene: TRBD1; abundance: NA; j_gene: TRBJ1-6; v_gene: TRBV18; CDR3nt: TGTGCCAGCTCAGCCGGGACAGATTCACCCCTCCACTTT; CDR3aa: CASSAGTDSPLHF
d_gene: TRBD1; abundance: NA; j_gene: TRBJ2-7; v_gene: TRBV7-9; CDR3nt: TGTGCCAGCAGCTCCACCGGGACAGCCTCCTACGAGCAGTGCTTC; CDR3aa: CASSSTGTASYEQCF
d_gene: NA; abundance: NA; j_gene: TRBJ2-7; v_gene: TRBV12-3/TRBV12-4; CDR3nt: TGTGCCAGCCTTGTCCTCAAGGGGGGGATGTCCTACGAGCAGTACTTC; CDR3aa: CASLVLKGGMSYEQYF
d_gene: NA; abundance: many; j_gene: TRBJ1-2; v_gene: TRBV11-2; CDR3nt: TGTGCCAGCAGCCAAGGGACATTTTTTAATGGCTACACCTTC; CDR3aa: CASSQGTFFNGYTF
d_gene: NA; abundance: many; j_gene: TRBJ2-3; v_gene: TRBV6-5; CDR3nt: TGTGCCAGCAGTTACGGGGGGGCGGTAACAGATACGCAGTATTTT; CDR3aa: CASSYGGAVTDTQYF
d_gene: NA; abundance: few; j_gene: TRBJ1-2; v_gene: TRBV6-1; CDR3nt: TGTGCCAGCAACCCAGGACAGAACTATGGCTACACCTTC; CDR3aa: CASNPGQNYGYTF
d_gene: NA; abundance: NA; j_gene: TRBJ2-3; v_gene: TRBV7-2; CDR3nt: TGTGTCAGCAGCCCAACCATGGATGCGCAGTATTTT; CDR3aa: CVSSPTMDAQYF
d_gene: NA; abundance: many; j_gene: TRBJ1-6; v_gene: TRBV10-3; CDR3nt: TGTGCCATCAGTGACGGGGGTTCACCCCTCCACTTT; CDR3aa: CAISDGGSPLHF
d_gene: NA; abundance: many; j_gene: TRBJ2-1; v_gene: TRBV7-8; CDR3nt: TGTGCCAGCAGCTCGGACGCGTCGGGGCAGTTCTTC; CDR3aa: CASSSDASGQFF
d_gene: NA; abundance: NA; j_gene: TRBJ2-5; v_gene: TRBV20-1; CDR3nt: TGCAGTGCCACGAAGGACGACCCAATGGAGACCCAGTACTTC; CDR3aa: CSATKDDPMETQYF
d_gene: TRBD1; abundance: once; j_gene: TRBJ1-6; v_gene: TRBV20-1; CDR3nt: TGCAGTGCCCAAGGGACAGGGTTTAATTCACCCCTCCACTTT; CDR3aa: CSAQGTGFNSPLHF
d_gene: NA; abundance: many; j_gene: TRBJ1-5; v_gene: TRBV2; CDR3nt: TGTGCCAGCAGTGAAAGGATTAACCTCCAGGGGCCCCAGCATTTT; CDR3aa: CASSERINLQGPQHF
d_gene: NA; abundance: NA; j_gene: TRBJ2-3; v_gene: TRBV15; CDR3nt: TGTGCCACCAGCAGAGACAGGGGTGCAGATACGCAGTATTTT; CDR3aa: CATSRDRGADTQYF
d_gene: TRBD1; abundance: many; j_gene: TRBJ2-1; v_gene: TRBV6-5; CDR3nt: TGTGCCAGCAGCTGGACAGGTAATGAGCAGTTCTTC; CDR3aa: CASSWTGNEQFF
d_gene: TRBD2; abundance: NA; j_gene: TRBJ2-5; v_gene: TRBV10-3; CDR3nt: TGTGCCATCAGTGAGAGCGGGAGTGGGGAGATCCAGTACTTC; CDR3aa: CAISESGSGEIQYF
d_gene: NA; abundance: many; j_gene: TRBJ1-1; v_gene: TRBV20-1; CDR3nt: TGCAGTGTGTGGCAGAACGGACGAGCTTTCTTT; CDR3aa: CSVWQNGRAFF
d_gene: TRBD1; abundance: NA; j_gene: TRBJ2-3; v_gene: TRBV15; CDR3nt: TGTGCCACCAGCAGAGAGGTTGACAGGGGGCGTCAAGATACGCAGTATTTT; CDR3aa: CATSREVDRGRQDTQYF
d_gene: TRBD2; abundance: NA; j_gene: TRBJ2-3; v_gene: TRBV7-3; CDR3nt: TGTGCCAGCAGCTTAGACACTAGCGGGATAACAGATACGCAGTATTTT; CDR3aa: CASSLDTSGITDTQYF
d_gene: NA; abundance: NA; j_gene: TRBJ2-7; v_gene: TRBV6-5; CDR3nt: TGTGCCAGCAGTTACTCGCGGGTGGGGACTTACGAGCAGTACTTC; CDR3aa: CASSYSRVGTYEQYF
d_gene: NA; abundance: once; j_gene: TRBJ2-2; v_gene: TRBV19; CDR3nt: TGTGCCAGTAAGGGACTCAGGACTACCGGGGAGCTGTTTTTT; CDR3aa: CASKGLRTTGELFF
d_gene: TRBD1; abundance: NA; j_gene: TRBJ2-1; v_gene: TRBV29-1; CDR3nt: TGCAGCGGGCGGACGACAGGGGTCTACAATGAGCAGTTCTTC; CDR3aa: CSGRTTGVYNEQFF
d_gene: TRBD1; abundance: NA; j_gene: TRBJ2-2; v_gene: TRBV24-1; CDR3nt: TGTGCCACCAGTGATTCAGCCGGGACAGCCTTCACCGGGGAGCTGTTTTTT; CDR3aa: CATSDSAGTAFTGELFF
d_gene: TRBD1; abundance: NA; j_gene: TRBJ2-7; v_gene: TRBV5-6; CDR3nt: TGTGCCAGCAGTCGTCGCCGGGACAGGGACGAGCAGTACTTC; CDR3aa: CASSRRRDRDEQYF
d_gene: NA; abundance: many; j_gene: TRBJ1-1; v_gene: TRBV20-1; CDR3nt: TGCAGTGCTGTCGGGGGGGGAGGCACTGAAGCTTTCTTT; CDR3aa: CSAVGGGGTEAFF
d_gene: TRBD1; abundance: NA; j_gene: TRBJ2-5; v_gene: TRBV10-3; CDR3nt: TGTGCCATCAGTGTGGGACAGGGGGCCTTGACCCAGTACTTC; CDR3aa: CAISVGQGALTQYF
d_gene: NA; abundance: NA; j_gene: TRBJ2-3; v_gene: TRBV2; CDR3nt: TGTGCCAGCAGTGAGGGGGGGGCTAGCACAGATACGCAGTATTTT; CDR3aa: CASSEGGASTDTQYF
d_gene: NA; abundance: NA; j_gene: TRBJ1-3; v_gene: TRBV12-3/TRBV12-4; CDR3nt: TGTGCCAGCAACACGCTCCCCCCAGATTTCACTGTTTTCTCTGGAAACACCATATATTTT; CDR3aa: CASNTLPPDFTVFSGNTIYF
d_gene: TRBD2; abundance: NA; j_gene: TRBJ2-7; v_gene: TRBV15; CDR3nt: TGTGCCACCTCTATTTCCGGGAGGGCCAGGGAGCAGTACTTC; CDR3aa: CATSISGRAREQYF
d_gene: NA; abundance: many; j_gene: TRBJ2-1; v_gene: TRBV5-1; CDR3nt: TGCGCCAGCAGCTTGGACAGGGCCTACGACAATGAGCAGTTCTTC; CDR3aa: CASSLDRAYDNEQFF
d_gene: NA; abundance: many; j_gene: TRBJ1-2; v_gene: TRBV5-6; CDR3nt: TGTGCCAGCAGCTTGGGGCAAGCTAACTATGGCTACACCTTC; CDR3aa: CASSLGQANYGYTF
d_gene: NA; abundance: NA; j_gene: TRBJ1-5; v_gene: TRBV6-5; CDR3nt: TGTGCCAGCAGTTACCGCAGGGGCCCTAATCAGCCCCAGCATTTT; CDR3aa: CASSYRRGPNQPQHF
d_gene: TRBD1; abundance: NA; j_gene: TRBJ2-2; v_gene: TRBV5-5; CDR3nt: TGTGCCAGCAGCTTAGGGACAGGGGGGATGAACACCGGGGAGCTGTTTTTT; CDR3aa: CASSLGTGGMNTGELFF
d_gene: NA; abundance: few; j_gene: TRBJ2-3; v_gene: TRBV20-1; CDR3nt: TGCAGTGCTAGTGGGCTGAACACAGATACGCAGTATTTT; CDR3aa: CSASGLNTDTQYF
d_gene: NA; abundance: NA; j_gene: TRBJ1-5; v_gene: TRBV9; CDR3nt: TGTGACAGCAGCGTTGGCAATCAGCCCCATCATTTT; CDR3aa: CDSSVGNQPHHF
d_gene: TRBD1; abundance: once; j_gene: TRBJ1-4; v_gene: TRBV6-6; CDR3nt: TGTGCCAGCACGGACACAGGGGCAATTAATGAAAGGCTGTTTTTT; CDR3aa: CASTDTGAINERLFF
d_gene: NA; abundance: NA; j_gene: TRBJ1-1; v_gene: TRBV18; CDR3nt: TGTGCCAGCTCACCAGTTCTCGACGGAGAAGCTTTCTTT; CDR3aa: CASSPVLDGEAFF
d_gene: NA; abundance: NA; j_gene: TRBJ2-2; v_gene: TRBV24-1; CDR3nt: TGTGCCACCAGTGATTTGCTATTCGGAGGGACCGGGGAGCTGTTTTTT; CDR3aa: CATSDLLFGGTGELFF
d_gene: NA; abundance: NA; j_gene: TRBJ2-1; v_gene: TRBV19; CDR3nt: TGTGCCAGTAACACAGGCACCTACAATGAGCAGTTCTTC; CDR3aa: CASNTGTYNEQFF
d_gene: NA; abundance: NA; j_gene: TRBJ1-1; v_gene: TRBV7-6; CDR3nt: TGTGCCAGCAGTCCGACCGTGGGAGGGCGGACTGAAGCTTTCTTT; CDR3aa: CASSPTVGGRTEAFF
d_gene: NA; abundance: NA; j_gene: TRBJ2-5; v_gene: TRBV4-1; CDR3nt: TGCGCCAGCAGCCAGGAGGGGGCCGGGGAGACCCAGTACTTC; CDR3aa: CASSQEGAGETQYF
d_gene: NA; abundance: few; j_gene: TRBJ1-2; v_gene: TRBV20-1; CDR3nt: TGCAGTGCTACACAGGGAGGAAACTATGGCTACACCTTC; CDR3aa: CSATQGGNYGYTF
d_gene: NA; abundance: few; j_gene: TRBJ2-1; v_gene: TRBV7-9; CDR3nt: TGTGCCAGCCCCGGGGATCGTTCCTACAATGAGCAGTTCTTC; CDR3aa: CASPGDRSYNEQFF
d_gene: NA; abundance: many; j_gene: TRBJ1-5; v_gene: TRBV3-1; CDR3nt: TGTGCCAGCAGCCCTGTGTCACAGTTCGGTCAGCCCCAGCATTTT; CDR3aa: CASSPVSQFGQPQHF
d_gene: NA; abundance: many; j_gene: TRBJ1-3; v_gene: TRBV7-2; CDR3nt: TGTGCCAGCAGCCCCGGGACACACTCTGGAAACACCATATGTTTT; CDR3aa: CASSPGTHSGNTICF
d_gene: NA; abundance: few; j_gene: TRBJ2-7; v_gene: TRBV20-1; CDR3nt: TGCAGTGCTAGGTCGGACGCCGAGCAGTACTTC; CDR3aa: CSARSDAEQYF
d_gene: NA; abundance: many; j_gene: TRBJ1-6; v_gene: TRBV30; CDR3nt: TGTGCCTGGAGGGTCCAGGGGAATTCACCCCTCCACTTT; CDR3aa: CAWRVQGNSPLHF
d_gene: NA; abundance: NA; j_gene: TRBJ1-1; v_gene: TRBV6-2/TRBV6-3; CDR3nt: TGTGCCAGCAGTTACTCGAAGAGGGGAGTCATCACTGAAGCTTTCTTT; CDR3aa: CASSYSKRGVITEAFF
d_gene: NA; abundance: NA; j_gene: TRBJ1-2; v_gene: TRBV24-1; CDR3nt: TGTGCCATCAGTGAAGGGCAGGGGATTGGCTATGGCTACACCTTC; CDR3aa: CAISEGQGIGYGYTF
d_gene: NA; abundance: few; j_gene: TRBJ2-7; v_gene: TRBV19; CDR3nt: TGTGCCAGTGCTAGACAGGACCGGTACGAGCAGTACTTC; CDR3aa: CASARQDRYEQYF
d_gene: NA; abundance: many; j_gene: TRBJ2-1; v_gene: TRBV5-1; CDR3nt: TGCGCCAGCAGCCCGGACGGACACAGCTCCTACAATGAGCAGTTCTTC; CDR3aa: CASSPDGHSSYNEQFF
d_gene: TRBD1; abundance: NA; j_gene: TRBJ1-3; v_gene: TRBV7-8; CDR3nt: TGTGCCAGCAGCTTAGGGACAGGGAGAGGCTCTGGAAACACCATATATTTT; CDR3aa: CASSLGTGRGSGNTIYF
d_gene: TRBD1; abundance: NA; j_gene: TRBJ2-1; v_gene: TRBV20-1; CDR3nt: TGCAGTGCTCGGGACAGGCCAAGCTCCTACAATGAGCAGTTCTTC; CDR3aa: CSARDRPSSYNEQFF
d_gene: TRBD1; abundance: NA; j_gene: TRBJ1-4; v_gene: TRBV15; CDR3nt: TGTGCCACCAGCAGTAGGGGGCCAACTAATGAAAAACTGTTTTTT; CDR3aa: CATSSRGPTNEKLFF
d_gene: NA; abundance: few; j_gene: TRBJ1-6; v_gene: TRBV2; CDR3nt: TGTGCCAGCAGCCTAAGGGAGGGTGACTCACCCCTCCACTTT; CDR3aa: CASSLREGDSPLHF